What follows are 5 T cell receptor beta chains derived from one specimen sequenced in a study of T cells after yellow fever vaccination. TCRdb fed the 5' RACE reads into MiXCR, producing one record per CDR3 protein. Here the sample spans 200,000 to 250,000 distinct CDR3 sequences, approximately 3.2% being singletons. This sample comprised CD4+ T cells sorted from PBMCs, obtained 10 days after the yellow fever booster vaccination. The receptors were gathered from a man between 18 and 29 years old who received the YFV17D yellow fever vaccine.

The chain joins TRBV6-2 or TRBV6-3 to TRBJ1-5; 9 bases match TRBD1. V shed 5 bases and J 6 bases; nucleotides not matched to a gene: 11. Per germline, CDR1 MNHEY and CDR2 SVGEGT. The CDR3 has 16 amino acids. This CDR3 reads CASSTHRGQLGQPQHF. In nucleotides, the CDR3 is TGTGCCAGCAGTACCCACAGGGGGCAGCTGGGTCAGCCCCAGCATTTT.

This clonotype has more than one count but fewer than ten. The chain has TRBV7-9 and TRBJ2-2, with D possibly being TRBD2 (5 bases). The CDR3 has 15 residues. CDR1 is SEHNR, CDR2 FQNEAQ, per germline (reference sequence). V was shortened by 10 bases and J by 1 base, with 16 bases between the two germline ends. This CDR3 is CAIREGRKNTGELFF. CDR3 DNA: TGTGCCATCAGAGAGGGCAGGAAGAACACCGGGGAGCTGTTTTTT. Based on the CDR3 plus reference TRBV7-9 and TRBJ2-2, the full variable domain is DTGVSQNPRHKITKRGQNVTFRCDPISEHNRLYWYRQTLGQGPEFLTYFQNEAQLEKSRLLSDRFSAERPKGSFSTLEIQRTEQGDSAMYLCAIREGRKNTGELFFGEGSRLTVL.

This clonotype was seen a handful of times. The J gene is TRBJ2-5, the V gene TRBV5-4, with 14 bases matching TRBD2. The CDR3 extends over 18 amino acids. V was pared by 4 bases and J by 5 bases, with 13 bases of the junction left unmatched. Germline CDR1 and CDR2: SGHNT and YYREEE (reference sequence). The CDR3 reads CASSPRPGLAGAAETQYF. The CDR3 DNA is TGTGCCAGCAGCCCTCGTCCGGGACTAGCGGGGGCGGCGGAGACCCAGTACTTC.

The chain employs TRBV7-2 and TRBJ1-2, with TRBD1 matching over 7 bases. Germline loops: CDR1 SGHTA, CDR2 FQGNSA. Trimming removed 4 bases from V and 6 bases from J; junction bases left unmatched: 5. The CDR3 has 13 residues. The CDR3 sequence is CASSSDRANGYTF. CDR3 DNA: TGTGCCAGCAGCTCAGACAGGGCTAATGGCTACACCTTC. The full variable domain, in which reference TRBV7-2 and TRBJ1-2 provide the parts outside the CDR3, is GAGVSQSPSNKVTEKGKDVELRCDPISGHTALYWYRQSLGQGLEFLIYFQGNSAPDKSGLPSDRFSAERTGGSVSTLTIQRTQQEDSAVYLCASSSDRANGYTFGSGTRLTVV.

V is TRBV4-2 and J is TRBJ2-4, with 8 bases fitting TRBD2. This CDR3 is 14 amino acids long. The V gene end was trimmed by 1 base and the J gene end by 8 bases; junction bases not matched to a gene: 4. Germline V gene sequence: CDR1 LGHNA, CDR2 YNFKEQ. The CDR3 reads CASSQGAAGDIQYF. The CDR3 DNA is TGTGCCAGCAGCCAAGGGGCAGCGGGAGACATTCAGTACTTC.